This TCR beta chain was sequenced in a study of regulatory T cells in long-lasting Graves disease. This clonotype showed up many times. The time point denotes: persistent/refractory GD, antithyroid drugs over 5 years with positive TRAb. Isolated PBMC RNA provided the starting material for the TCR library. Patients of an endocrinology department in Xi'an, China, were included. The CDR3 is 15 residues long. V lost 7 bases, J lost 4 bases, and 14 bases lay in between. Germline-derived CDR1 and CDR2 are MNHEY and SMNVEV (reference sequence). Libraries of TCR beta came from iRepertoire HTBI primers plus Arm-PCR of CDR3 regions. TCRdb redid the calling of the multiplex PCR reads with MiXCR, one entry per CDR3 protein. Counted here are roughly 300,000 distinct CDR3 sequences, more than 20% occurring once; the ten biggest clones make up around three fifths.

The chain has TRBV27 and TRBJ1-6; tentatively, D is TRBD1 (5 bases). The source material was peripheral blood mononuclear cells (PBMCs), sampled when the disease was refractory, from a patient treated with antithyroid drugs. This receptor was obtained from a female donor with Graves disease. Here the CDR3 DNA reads TGTGCCAGCACCCAAGGGGCAGGGTATAATTCACCCCTCCACTTT. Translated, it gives CASTQGAGYNSPLHF.